This is a list of T cell receptor beta chains from one sample in a study of T cells after yellow fever vaccination. TCRdb re-called the 5' RACE reads through MiXCR, storing one row per CDR3 protein. The sample has about 350,000 distinct CDR3 sequences, approximately 12% seen once. This specimen was CD4+ T cells sorted from PBMCs, taken 15 days after the yellow fever booster vaccination. These receptors were obtained from a man aged 18 to 30 who received the YFV17D yellow fever vaccine. The conserved cysteine and the conserved F or W are not part of the CDR3 here. Fields, in order: V gene, CDR3 protein.

V: TRBV12-5
CDR3: ASGTRPLSETQY

V: TRBV20-1
CDR3: SASPGSGGVETQY

V: TRBV7-2
CDR3: ASSYWDGEKLF

V: TRBV6-1
CDR3: ASRDYDLQETQY

V: TRBV7-9
CDR3: ASSLGDSYGYT

V: TRBV29-1
CDR3: SATGTGTQETQY

V: TRBV12-3/TRBV12-4
CDR3: ASSLTGEGQF

V: TRBV12-3/TRBV12-4
CDR3: ASSFDTSGANVLT

V: TRBV20-1
CDR3: RGQGDSPLH

V: TRBV4-2
CDR3: ASSQGVGLAGGQEQF

V: TRBV12-3/TRBV12-4
CDR3: ASSSGLAGGTEQF

V: TRBV7-9
CDR3: ASSLVGSPGETQY

V: TRBV3-1
CDR3: ASSQGTSGRTDTQY

V: TRBV6-5
CDR3: ASSRGEAATRETQY

V: TRBV7-3
CDR3: ASSPPGGNTGELF

V: TRBV10-3
CDR3: AISEPGQGTDTQY

V: TRBV9
CDR3: ASSSRRGGVATDTQY

V: TRBV20-1
CDR3: SARVRGFGTDTQY

V: TRBV12-3/TRBV12-4
CDR3: ASSSPTGRIAKNIQY

V: TRBV18
CDR3: ASSPRTGGTDTQY

V: TRBV7-9
CDR3: ASSLALADTEAF

V: TRBV20-1
CDR3: SASLGSGPDTQY

V: TRBV5-1
CDR3: ASSLSTSTETQY

V: TRBV5-1
CDR3: ASSFGQGTQETQY

V: TRBV6-2/TRBV6-3
CDR3: ASTSEGQGTYEQY

V: TRBV6-2/TRBV6-3
CDR3: ASSFPVEGHGYT

V: TRBV20-1
CDR3: SAGPPGDSYGYT

V: TRBV19
CDR3: ASRDGGRNTEAF

V: TRBV9
CDR3: ASSVVQTDTQY

V: TRBV27
CDR3: ASSLRQGYIQY

V: TRBV27
CDR3: ASRQGSYNEQF

V: TRBV4-3
CDR3: ASSQGRGHETQY

V: TRBV12-3/TRBV12-4
CDR3: ASSSHGQNSGNTIY

V: TRBV29-1
CDR3: SYWGTTDTLY

V: TRBV6-6
CDR3: ASSYGQPNYGYT

V: TRBV4-1
CDR3: ASSQTGRDEKLF

V: TRBV3-1
CDR3: ASSQGWTGTYEQY

V: TRBV28
CDR3: ASRYNRGFYYGYT

V: TRBV28
CDR3: AIHWEGQGHQPQH

V: TRBV3-1
CDR3: ASSYTGNGYT

V: TRBV11-2
CDR3: ASSFADPSRGYT

V: TRBV7-8
CDR3: ASSLRAVGNPGAQH

V: TRBV5-1
CDR3: ASSFMSASGELF